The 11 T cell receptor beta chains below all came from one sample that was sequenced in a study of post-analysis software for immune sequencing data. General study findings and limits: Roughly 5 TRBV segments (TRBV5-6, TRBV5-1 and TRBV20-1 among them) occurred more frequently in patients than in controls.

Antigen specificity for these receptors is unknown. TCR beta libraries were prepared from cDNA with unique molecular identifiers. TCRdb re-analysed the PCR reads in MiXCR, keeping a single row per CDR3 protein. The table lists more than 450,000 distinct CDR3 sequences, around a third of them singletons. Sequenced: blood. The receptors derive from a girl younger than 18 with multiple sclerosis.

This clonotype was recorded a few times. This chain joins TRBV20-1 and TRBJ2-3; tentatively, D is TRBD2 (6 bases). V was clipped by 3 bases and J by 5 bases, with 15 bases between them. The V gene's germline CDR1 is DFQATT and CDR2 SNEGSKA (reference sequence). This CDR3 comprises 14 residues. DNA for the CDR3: TGCAGTGCTAGTCCGGGACTCACCATAGATACGCAGTATTTT. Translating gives CSASPGLTIDTQYF.

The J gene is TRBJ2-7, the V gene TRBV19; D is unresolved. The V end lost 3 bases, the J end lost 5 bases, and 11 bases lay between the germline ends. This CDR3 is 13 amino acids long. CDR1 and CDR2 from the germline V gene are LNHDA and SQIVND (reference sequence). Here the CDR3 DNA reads TGTGCCAGTAGTATCGGTAGCTTGGACGAGCAGTACTTC. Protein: CASSIGSLDEQYF. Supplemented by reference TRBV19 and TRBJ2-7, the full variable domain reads DGGITQSPKYLFRKEGQNVTLSCEQNLNHDAMYWYRQDPGQGLRLIYYSQIVNDFQKGDIAEGYSVSREKKESFPLTVTSAQKNPTAFYLCASSIGSLDEQYFGPGTRLTVT.

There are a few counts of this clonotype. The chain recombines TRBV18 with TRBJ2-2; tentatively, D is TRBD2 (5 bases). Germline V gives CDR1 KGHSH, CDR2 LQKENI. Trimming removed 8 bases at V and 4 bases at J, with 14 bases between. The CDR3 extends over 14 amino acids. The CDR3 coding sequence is TGTGCCAGCCCAGAACCGGGAAGCACCGGGGAGCTGTTTTTT. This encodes CASPEPGSTGELFF.

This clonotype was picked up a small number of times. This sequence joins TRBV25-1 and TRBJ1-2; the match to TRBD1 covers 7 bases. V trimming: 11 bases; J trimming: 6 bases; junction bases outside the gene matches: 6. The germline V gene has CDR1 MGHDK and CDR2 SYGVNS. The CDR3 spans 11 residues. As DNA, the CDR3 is TGTGCCTCCCGACAGGGTGATGGCTACACCTTC. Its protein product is CASRQGDGYTF.

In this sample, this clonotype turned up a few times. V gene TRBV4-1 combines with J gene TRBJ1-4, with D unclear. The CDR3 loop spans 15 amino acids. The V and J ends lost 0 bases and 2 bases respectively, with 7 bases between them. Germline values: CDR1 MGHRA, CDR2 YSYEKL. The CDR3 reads CASSQEGRTNEKLFF. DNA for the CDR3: TGCGCCAGCAGCCAAGAGGGCAGGACTAATGAAAAACTGTTTTTT.

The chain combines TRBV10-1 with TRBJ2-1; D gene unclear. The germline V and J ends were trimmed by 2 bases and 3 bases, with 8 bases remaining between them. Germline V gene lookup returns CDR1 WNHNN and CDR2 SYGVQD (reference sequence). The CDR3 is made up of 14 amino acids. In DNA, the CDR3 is TGCGCCAGCAGTGAGGGAGACATCTACAATGAGCAGTTCTTC. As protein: CASSEGDIYNEQFF.

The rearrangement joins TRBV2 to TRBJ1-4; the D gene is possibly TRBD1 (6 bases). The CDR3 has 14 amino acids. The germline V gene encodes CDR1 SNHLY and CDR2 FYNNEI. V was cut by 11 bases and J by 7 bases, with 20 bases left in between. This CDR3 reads CAGSVGQTPEKLFF. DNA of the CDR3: TGTGCCGGCTCTGTGGGACAAACCCCTGAAAAACTGTTTTTT.

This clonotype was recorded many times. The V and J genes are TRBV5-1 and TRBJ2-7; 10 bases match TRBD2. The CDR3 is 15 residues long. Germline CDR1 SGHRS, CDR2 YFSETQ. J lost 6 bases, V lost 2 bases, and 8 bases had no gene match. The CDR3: CASSFASGGLTEQYF. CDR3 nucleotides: TGCGCCAGCAGCTTTGCTAGCGGGGGACTCACCGAGCAGTACTTC. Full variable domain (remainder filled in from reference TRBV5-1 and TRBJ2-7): KAGVTQTPRYLIKTRGQQVTLSCSPISGHRSVSWYQQTPGQGLQFLFEYFSETQRNKGNFPGRFSGRQFSNSRSEMNVSTLELGDSALYLCASSFASGGLTEQYFGPGTRLTVT.

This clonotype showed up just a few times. The CDR3 coding sequence is TGTGCCAGCAAACAGGGAGAGACCCAGTACTTC. Translation gives CASKQGETQYF. The chain combines TRBV6-5 with TRBJ2-5; possibly TRBD1 for D (6 bases). The CDR3 has 11 residues. Trimming cost V 7 bases and J 4 bases, with 7 bases left between them. Germline CDR1 MNHEY, CDR2 SVGAGI.

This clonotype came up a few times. The chain's CDR3 is CASSQRQGLYGYTF. In DNA, the CDR3 is TGTGCCAGCAGCCAGCGACAGGGGCTTTATGGCTACACCTTC. The V gene is TRBV7-9, the J gene TRBJ1-2; 8 nucleotides agree with TRBD1. Germline V gives CDR1 SEHNR, CDR2 FQNEAQ (reference sequence). J lost 5 bases, V lost 5 bases, and 7 bases had no gene match. The CDR3 sequence is 14 residues long.

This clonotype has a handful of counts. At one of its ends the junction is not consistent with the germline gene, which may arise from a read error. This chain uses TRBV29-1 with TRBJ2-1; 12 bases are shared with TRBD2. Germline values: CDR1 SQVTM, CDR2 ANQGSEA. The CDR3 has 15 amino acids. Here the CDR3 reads CSVAGLAGLYSEQFF. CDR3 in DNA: TGCAGCGTTGCCGGACTAGCGGGGCTCTACAGTGAGCAGTTCTTC.